The 2 T cell receptor beta chains below all came from one sample that was sequenced in a study of cytomegalovirus exposure and HLA in healthy donors. In the PCR, 60 Vbeta and 13 Jbeta primers were used. Data came from immunoSEQ multiplex PCR; TCRdb stores just in-frame clones and leaves some out. The sample records 150,000 to 200,000 clones, approximately 85% being singletons. The sample taken for sequencing was PBMCs. All receptors come from a man in his late teens or twenties in good health and CMV-seropositive.

The chain uses TRBV6-6 and TRBJ2-5; 7 nucleotides align to TRBD2. Germline trimming cut 0 bases from V and 11 bases from J; bases unmatched to any gene: 12. The germline V gene has CDR1 MNHNY and CDR2 SVGAGI (reference sequence). This CDR3 has 15 residues. This chain's CDR3 is CASSYSPDSAGEQYF. The CDR3 coding sequence is TGTGCCAGCAGTTACTCTCCCGACAGTGCGGGGGAGCAGTACTTC.

This clone was observed once. J is TRBJ2-1 and V is TRBV9; TRBD2 matches at 13 bases. V trimming: 4 bases; J trimming: 8 bases; junction bases outside the gene matches: 6. The CDR3 sequence is 15 residues long. CDR1 and CDR2 from the germline V gene are SGDLS and YYNGEE. The CDR3 protein is CASSITSGGADEQFF. CDR3 DNA: TGTGCCAGCAGCATCACTAGCGGGGGGGCTGATGAGCAGTTCTTC.